This TCR beta chain was captured by sequencing in a study of shared clonotypes between healthy human individuals. Background on the study: Each donor's CD4 naive and CD4 memory cells filled three plates apiece, CD8 naive two, and CD8 memory one.

Naive CD8 cells lacked CD45RO, underwent positive selection for CCR7 and left out terminally differentiated effector memory CD45RA+ cells. Splitting of each subset's genomic DNA was done evenly across several immunoSEQ plates. The data were produced by immunoSEQ multiplex PCR, yet TCRdb's version contains in-frame clones alone and is incomplete. Counted here are some 1,900,000 clones, approximately 95% occurring once; the ten biggest clones make up roughly 1.2%. The CDR3 contains 14 residues. V lost 1 base and J 9 bases, leaving 16 bases between the germline ends. From germline, CDR1 is SGHTA and CDR2 FQGNSA.

The chain has TRBV7-2 and TRBJ2-7; D might be TRBD2 (5 bases). The sequence came from a man between 18 and 35 years old in good health. Sequencing was done on a sample of naive CD8+ T cells sorted from blood. The CDR3 nucleotides read TGTGCCAGCAGCTTAGAACCTAGGACGGAGGTGCAGTACTTC. Protein sequence: CASSLEPRTEVQYF.